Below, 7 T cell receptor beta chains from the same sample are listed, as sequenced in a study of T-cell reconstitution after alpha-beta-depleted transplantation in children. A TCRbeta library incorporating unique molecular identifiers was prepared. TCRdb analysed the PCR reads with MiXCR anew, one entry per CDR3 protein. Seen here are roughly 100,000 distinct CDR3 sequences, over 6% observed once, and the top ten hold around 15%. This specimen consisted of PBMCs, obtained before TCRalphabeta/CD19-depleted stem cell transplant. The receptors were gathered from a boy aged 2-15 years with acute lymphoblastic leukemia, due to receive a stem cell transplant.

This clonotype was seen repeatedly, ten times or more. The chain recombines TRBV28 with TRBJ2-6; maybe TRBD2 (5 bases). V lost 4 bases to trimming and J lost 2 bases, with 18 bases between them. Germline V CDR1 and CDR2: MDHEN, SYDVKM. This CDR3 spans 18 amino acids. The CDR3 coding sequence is TGTGCCAGCAGTTCCCCATCTGGACTGCCCCCTGGGGCCAACGTCCTGACTTTC. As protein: CASSSPSGLPPGANVLTF.

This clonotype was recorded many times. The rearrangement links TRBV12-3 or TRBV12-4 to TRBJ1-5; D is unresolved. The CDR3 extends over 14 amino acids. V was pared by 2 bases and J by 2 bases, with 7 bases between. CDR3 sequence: CASSLRVGNQPQHF. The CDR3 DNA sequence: TGTGCCAGCAGTTTACGGGTGGGCAATCAGCCCCAGCATTTT.

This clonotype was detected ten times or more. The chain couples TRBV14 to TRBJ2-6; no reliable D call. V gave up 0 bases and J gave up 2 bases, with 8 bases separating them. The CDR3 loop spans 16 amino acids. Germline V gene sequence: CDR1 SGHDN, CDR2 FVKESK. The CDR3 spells CASSQEQFPGANVLTF. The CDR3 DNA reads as TGTGCCAGCAGCCAAGAACAGTTTCCTGGGGCCAACGTCCTGACTTTC.

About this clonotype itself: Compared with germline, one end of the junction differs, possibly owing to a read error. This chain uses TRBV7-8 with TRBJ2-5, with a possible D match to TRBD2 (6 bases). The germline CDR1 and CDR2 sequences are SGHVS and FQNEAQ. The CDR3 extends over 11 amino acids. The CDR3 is CASSLGRVLDF. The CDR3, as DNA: TGTGCCAGCAGCTTAGGGAGGGTCCTAGACTTC.

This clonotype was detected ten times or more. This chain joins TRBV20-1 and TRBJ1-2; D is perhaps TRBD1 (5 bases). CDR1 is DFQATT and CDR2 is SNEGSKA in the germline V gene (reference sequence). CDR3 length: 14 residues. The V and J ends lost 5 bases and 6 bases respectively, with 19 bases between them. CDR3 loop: CSAYLSARGDGYTF. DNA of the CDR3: TGCAGTGCTTACCTCTCCGCTAGGGGAGATGGCTACACCTTC.

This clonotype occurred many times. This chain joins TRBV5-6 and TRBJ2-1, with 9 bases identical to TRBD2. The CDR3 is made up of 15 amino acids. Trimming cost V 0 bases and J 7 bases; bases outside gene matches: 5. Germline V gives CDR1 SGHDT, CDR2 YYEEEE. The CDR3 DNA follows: TGTGCCAGCAGCTTGGGCAGCGGGGGGTGGAATGAGCAGTTCTTC. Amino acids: CASSLGSGGWNEQFF.

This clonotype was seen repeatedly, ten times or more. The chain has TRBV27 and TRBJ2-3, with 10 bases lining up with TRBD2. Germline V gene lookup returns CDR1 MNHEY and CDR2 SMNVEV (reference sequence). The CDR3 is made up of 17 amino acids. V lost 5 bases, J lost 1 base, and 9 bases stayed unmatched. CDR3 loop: CASSAARTSGRTDTQYF. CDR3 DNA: TGTGCCAGCAGTGCCGCCCGGACTAGCGGCCGCACAGATACGCAGTATTTT.